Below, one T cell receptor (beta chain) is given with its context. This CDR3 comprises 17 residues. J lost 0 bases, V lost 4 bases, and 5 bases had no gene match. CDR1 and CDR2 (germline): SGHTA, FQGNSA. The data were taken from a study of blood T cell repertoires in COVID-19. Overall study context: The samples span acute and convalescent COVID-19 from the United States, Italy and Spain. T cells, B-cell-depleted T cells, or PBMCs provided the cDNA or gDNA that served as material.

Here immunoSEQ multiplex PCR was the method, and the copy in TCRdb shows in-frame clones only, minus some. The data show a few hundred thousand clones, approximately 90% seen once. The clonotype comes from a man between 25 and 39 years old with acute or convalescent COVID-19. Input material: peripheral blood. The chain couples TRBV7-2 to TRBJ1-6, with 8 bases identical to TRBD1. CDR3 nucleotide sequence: TGTGCCAGCAGCTCCTTGGACAGGGCCTCCTATAATTCACCCCTCCACTTT. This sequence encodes CASSSLDRASYNSPLHF. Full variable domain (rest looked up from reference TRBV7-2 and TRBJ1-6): GAGVSQSPSNKVTEKGKDVELRCDPISGHTALYWYRQSLGQGLEFLIYFQGNSAPDKSGLPSDRFSAERTGGSVSTLTIQRTQQEDSAVYLCASSSLDRASYNSPLHFGNGTRLTVT.